This record concerns one T cell receptor (beta chain) sequence. Its antigen remains unknown. TCRdb redid the calling of the 5' RACE reads with MiXCR, one entry per CDR3 protein. Here the sample spans 57,000 or so distinct CDR3 sequences, roughly 10% being singletons. V was shortened by 0 bases and J by 4 bases, with 16 bases between the two germline ends. CDR1 and CDR2 (germline): DFQATT, SNEGSKA (reference sequence). This CDR3 region has 16 residues. This sample is drawn from a study of neurological immune-mediated disorders. Study-level results: Private repertoires in all groups were suggested, as expanded clones shared no CDR3 amino acid sequences across subjects.

The time point: longitudinal time-point 2. The receptor's source is a man aged 25 to 40 in good health. The chain has TRBV20-1 and TRBJ1-5, with a tentative D call TRBD1 (5 bases). The sequencing sample was made of PBMCs. The CDR3 coding sequence is TGCAGTGCTAGAGAGTGGGGGACCACCAGTAATCAGCCCCAGCATTTT. It yields the protein CSAREWGTTSNQPQHF.